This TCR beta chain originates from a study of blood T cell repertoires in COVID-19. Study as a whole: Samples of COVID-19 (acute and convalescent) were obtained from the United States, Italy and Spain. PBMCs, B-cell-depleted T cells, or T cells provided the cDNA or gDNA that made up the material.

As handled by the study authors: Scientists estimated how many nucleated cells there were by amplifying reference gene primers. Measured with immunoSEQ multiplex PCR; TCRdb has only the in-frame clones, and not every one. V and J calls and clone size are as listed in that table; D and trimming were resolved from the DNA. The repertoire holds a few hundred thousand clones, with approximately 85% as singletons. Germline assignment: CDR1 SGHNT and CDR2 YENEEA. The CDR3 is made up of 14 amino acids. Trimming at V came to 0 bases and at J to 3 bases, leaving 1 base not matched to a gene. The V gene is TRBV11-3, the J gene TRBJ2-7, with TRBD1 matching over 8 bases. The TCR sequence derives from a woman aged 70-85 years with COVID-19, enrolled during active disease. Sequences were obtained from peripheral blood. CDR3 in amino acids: CASSLDTGGYEQYF. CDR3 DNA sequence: TGTGCCAGCAGCTTAGATACAGGGGGCTACGAGCAGTACTTC. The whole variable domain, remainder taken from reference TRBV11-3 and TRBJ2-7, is EAGVVQSPRYKIIEKKQPVAFWCNPISGHNTLYWYLQNLGQGPELLIRYENEEAVDDSQLPKDRFSAERLKGVDSTLKIQPAELGDSAVYLCASSLDTGGYEQYFGPGTRLTVT.